One sample yielded the 10 T cell receptor beta chains listed below, sequenced in a study of T cells in Graves' hyperthyroidism and ophthalmopathy. TCR beta CDR3 region amplification was performed from RNA transcripts. HTBI primers were used for first-round RT-PCR of the TCR CDR3. Each CDR3 protein is one row after TCRdb ran MiXCR on the multiplex PCR reads. The sample records hundreds of thousands of distinct CDR3 sequences, around 22% being singletons. Input material: blood. Source of these receptors: a woman in her twenties or thirties with Graves' ophthalmopathy.

This clonotype appeared many times. This chain links TRBV15 with TRBJ2-7, with 10 nucleotides matching TRBD2. CDR1 is LNHNV, CDR2 YYDKDF, per germline (reference sequence). V trimming: 5 bases; J trimming: 1 base; junction bases outside the gene matches: 5. The length of the CDR3 is 15 residues. The CDR3 region has the DNA TGTGCCACCAGCCCCGAGCGGGGGGGATCCTACGAGCAGTACTTC. It specifies CATSPERGGSYEQYF.

V and J are TRBV12-5 and TRBJ1-1; 10 positions agree with TRBD1. There are 17 residues in the CDR3. CDR1 is LGHNT and CDR2 is FRNRAP in the germline V gene. The V segment lost 4 bases and the J segment 0 bases; nucleotides outside the gene matches: 8. The CDR3 reads CASGSRRGQGMNTEAFF. The CDR3 DNA is TGTGCTAGTGGTTCCCGACGGGGACAGGGGATGAACACTGAAGCTTTCTTT.

Ten or more counts support this clonotype. The chain recombines TRBV6-2 or TRBV6-3 with TRBJ2-7; D is undetermined. Per the germline V gene, CDR1 is MNHEY and CDR2 is SVGEGT. V was shortened by 7 bases and J by 2 bases, with 12 bases between the two germline ends. The CDR3 runs to 13 residues. In nucleotides, the CDR3 is TGTGCCAGCAAGAGTTCTGTTACCTACGAGCAGTACTTC. Its translation is CASKSSVTYEQYF.

Worth noting for this clonotype: This may arise from a read error, as a much more abundant clone is one base away. The V and J genes are TRBV19 and TRBJ2-5, with D perhaps matching TRBD1 (6 bases). Germline V gene data show CDR1 as LNHDA and CDR2 as SQIVND (reference sequence). This CDR3 has 15 amino acids. CDR3: CASSSRRDIEETKYF. The CDR3 bases are TGTGCCAGTAGTTCCCGCCGGGACATCGAAGAGACCAAGTACTTC.

The table lists this clonotype with many counts. The genes are TRBV6-5 and TRBJ1-1; the D is unclear. Germline CDR1 MNHEY, CDR2 SVGAGI. The V end was cut by 0 bases, the J end by 2 bases, with 7 bases between. The CDR3 runs 14 residues. The DNA of the CDR3 is TGTGCCAGCAGTTACTCGCCAACTAACACTGAAGCTTTCTTT. Protein sequence: CASSYSPTNTEAFF.

This rearrangement joins TRBV30 to TRBJ2-7; tentatively, D is TRBD1 (6 bases). Germline values: CDR1 GTSNPN, CDR2 SVGIG (reference sequence). CDR3 length: 14 residues. The V and J ends lost 8 bases and 3 bases respectively, with 20 bases between them. The CDR3: CARSDDRKNYEQYF. CDR3 in DNA: TGTGCCAGAAGTGACGACAGGAAAAACTACGAGCAGTACTTC.

In its sample, this clonotype was seen many times. This rearrangement joins TRBV6-1 to TRBJ1-2, with a possible D match to TRBD1 (5 bases). The CDR3 has 13 residues. Trimming removed 5 bases from V and 5 bases from J, with 12 bases in between. Germline V CDR1 and CDR2: MNHNS, SASEGT. The CDR3 DNA reads as TGTGCCAGCAGTCGGGACCTGGGGTATGGCTACACCTTC. This codes for CASSRDLGYGYTF.

This clonotype was picked up a small number of times. The J gene is TRBJ2-7, the V gene TRBV28; 11 bases are a match to TRBD2. The ends lost 3 bases at V and 3 bases at J; junction bases unmatched: 7. The CDR3 length is 16 residues. Looked up from germline, CDR1 is MDHEN and CDR2 is SYDVKM. CDR3 sequence: CASSLTSGKVDYEQYF. In DNA form, the CDR3 reads TGTGCCAGCAGTTTGACTAGCGGGAAGGTGGACTACGAGCAGTACTTC.

This clonotype was seen repeatedly, ten times or more. This chain uses TRBV27 with TRBJ2-2; possibly TRBD2 for D (6 bases). The V end was cut by 5 bases, the J end by 2 bases, with 18 bases between. This CDR3 comprises 17 residues. Germline assignment: CDR1 MNHEY and CDR2 SMNVEV (reference sequence). In nucleotides, the CDR3 is TGTGCCAGCAGTGAATGGGGGGTTGACACTAACACCGGGGAGCTGTTTTTT. Its protein is CASSEWGVDTNTGELFF.

The sample holds a few counts of this clonotype. This chain joins TRBV6-1 and TRBJ2-5, with TRBD2 matching over 14 bases. J gave up 5 bases and V 6 bases, and 11 bases lay outside the gene matches. The CDR3 is 17 residues long. CDR1 and CDR2 (germline): MNHNS, SASEGT. CDR3 sequence reads: CASSGLAGGFRWETQYF. The CDR3 DNA follows: TGTGCCAGCAGCGGACTAGCGGGGGGCTTTAGGTGGGAGACCCAGTACTTC.